The present T cell receptor (beta chain) was sequenced within a study of OX40 agonist ivuxolimab in advanced cancers. About the investigation overall: The costimulatory receptor OX40 (CD134) was targeted by ivuxolimab, a fully human IgG2 agonistic monoclonal antibody. Intravenous ivuxolimab was administered to patients every 2 weeks at six dose levels: 0.01, 0.1, 0.3, 1.5, 3 and 10 mg/kg. Of the roughly 52 patients in dose escalation, 19 had hepatocellular carcinoma, about 15 had melanoma, 9 had renal cell carcinoma and 9 had head and neck cancer. In the dose-escalation cohort, around four fifths of patients were male, and the mean age was roughly 60 years, with a range of roughly 20 to 80. Prior anti-PD-1, anti-PD-L1 or anti-CTLA-4 therapy was permitted, and checkpoint inhibitors had been received by less than 45% of dose-escalation patients. Partial responses occurred in three dose-escalation patients, of whom one had hepatocellular carcinoma and two had cutaneous melanoma. The point of sequencing TCRbeta in the periphery was to test whether ivuxolimab changed TCR sequence diversity and drove clonal T-cell expansion. The paper describes the monotherapy dose-escalation part (N of about 57 patients) of the phase I trial of ivuxolimab.

A word on this clone: Its antigen remains undetermined. No qualities accompany the bases; no much larger clone lies one base away.

The trial excluded patients who had a history of autoimmune disease or were on systemic immunosuppression. In every dose cohort, peripheral blood was drawn for TCR sequencing at baseline, cycle 4 day 1, and cycle 7 day 1. The samples were drawn from a first-in-human, open-label, multicenter phase I dose-escalation trial of ivuxolimab. Adults with locally advanced or metastatic melanoma, renal cell carcinoma, hepatocellular carcinoma or head and neck squamous cell carcinoma were enrolled in the trial. CD4+ and CD8+ T cells were sorted separately from peripheral blood before TCR sequencing. V drops 4 bases and J drops 5 bases, leaving 11 bases in between. The germline V gene specifies SQVTM as CDR1 and ANQGSEA as CDR2. Including the terminal cysteine and phenylalanine, the CDR3 comprises 12 residues. Here the CDR3 DNA is all that survives: 36 bases in frame from base 1. For sequencing of the TCRbeta CDR3 region, genomic DNA was extracted from the sorted cells. The immunoSEQ Assay was used for sequencing of TCRbeta CDR3 regions. The table comes from immuneACCESS by way of TCRdb, which keeps in-frame sequences with V and J called. Part of the clones is missing from these tables; in studies checked, under half for an unresolved V gene and the rest for unknown reasons. The sample has just under 85,000 clones on record, about 88% of them singletons. Of the sample, around 7.8% falls within the top ten clones.

The investigation overall reported the following: At doses of 0.1 to 3.0 mg/kg, clonal expansion of both CD4+ and CD8+ T cells in blood was seen between baseline and week 6. Low levels of normalized T-cell clonal expansion were also seen in some nonresponding patients. The antigen specificity of the clonally expanded peripheral T cells was not determined. After ivuxolimab, CD8+ T cells had more expanded clones than CD4+ T cells on average. In the 0.1-3.0 mg/kg groups, partial responders were among the patients with the lowest normalized peripheral clonal expansion, particularly in CD8+ T cells.

The V and J genes are TRBV29-1 and TRBJ2-5, with the D gene not confidently named. The specimen was CD4+ or CD8+ T cells sorted from blood, collected in a trial of the OX40 agonist ivuxolimab. The clonotype comes from an adult with an advanced solid tumor such as melanoma, head and neck, liver or kidney cancer. Here the CDR3 is given as CSVVTSSETQYF. The DNA is TGCAGCGTTGTTACCTCTTCGGAGACCCAGTACTTC.